These 32 T cell receptor beta chains came from one sample sequenced in a study of graft-versus-host responses after intestinal transplantation. No antigen has been assigned to these receptors. Profiled with immunoSEQ multiplex PCR; TCRdb holds only in-frame clones, not every one. The top ten hold over 2.5% of the sample, which has about 120,000 clones, roughly 95% seen once. Here the sequenced sample was unstimulated CD8+ T cells sorted from spleen or lymph node cells, taken before intestinal transplant. Receptors originate from a human donor who received an intestinal transplant.

The V gene is TRBV9, the J gene TRBJ2-1; tentatively, D is TRBD1 or TRBD2 (5 bases each). The germline V gene encodes CDR1 SGDLS and CDR2 YYNGEE. V was clipped by 3 bases and J by 2 bases, with 24 bases between them. The CDR3 spans 19 residues. In DNA, the CDR3 is TGTGCCAGCAGCGCCCCTCCGGGACCCACCTCTTCCACCTACAATGAGCAGTTCTTC. It specifies CASSAPPGPTSSTYNEQFF. The full variable domain, its missing parts supplied by reference TRBV9 and TRBJ2-1, is DSGVTQTPKHLITATGQRVTLRCSPRSGDLSVYWYQQSLDQGLQFLIQYYNGEERAKGNILERFSAQQFPDLHSELNLSSLELGDSALYFCASSAPPGPTSSTYNEQFFGPGTRLTVL.

This chain links TRBV27 with TRBJ2-7; 8 nucleotides line up with TRBD2. The junction had 2 bases not matched to a gene; V was cut back by 4 bases and J by 0 bases. Germline lookup yields CDR1 MNHEY and CDR2 SMNVEV (reference sequence). The CDR3 length is 14 residues. This CDR3 reads CASSSGTSSYEQYF. For the CDR3, the DNA is TGTGCCAGCAGTTCCGGGACTAGCTCCTACGAGCAGTACTTC.

This chain connects TRBV29-1 to TRBJ2-7, with a weak D call TRBD2 (5 bases). From germline, CDR1 is SQVTM and CDR2 ANQGSEA. Trimming stripped 4 bases from V and 3 bases from J, with 13 bases between. The CDR3 consists of 13 residues. Here the CDR3 DNA reads TGCAGCGTTGGGGTAGAGAGGGTCTACGAGCAGTACTTC. This translates into CSVGVERVYEQYF.

The chain couples TRBV10-2 to TRBJ1-3; D is perhaps TRBD1 (5 bases). V was trimmed by 4 bases and J by 0 bases, leaving 7 bases between them. Germline values: CDR1 WSHSY, CDR2 SAAADI. The CDR3 has 14 amino acids. In DNA, the CDR3 is TGCGCCAGCAGTGTGGACATCTCTGGAAACACCATATATTTT. Residues: CASSVDISGNTIYF.

This chain uses TRBV28 with TRBJ2-5; 12 nucleotides match TRBD2. Germline values: CDR1 MDHEN, CDR2 SYDVKM. The V gene end was trimmed by 1 base and the J gene end by 5 bases; junction bases not matched to a gene: 2. This CDR3 has 15 amino acids. In DNA form, the CDR3 reads TGTGCCAGCAGTTTATCCCTAGCGGGAGGGGAGACCCAGTACTTC. This codes for CASSLSLAGGETQYF.

The chain links TRBV7-9 to TRBJ1-5; TRBD1 might be the D (5 bases). This CDR3 comprises 15 residues. CDR1 is SEHNR and CDR2 is FQNEAQ in the germline V gene (reference sequence). V gave up 6 bases and J gave up 5 bases, with 17 bases separating them. The CDR3 DNA sequence: TGTGCCAGCAGTAACGGGACCTGGGGCCATCAGCCCCAGCATTTT. It yields the protein CASSNGTWGHQPQHF.

The V gene is TRBV7-9, the J gene TRBJ2-3; D not resolved. The CDR3 loop spans 12 amino acids. From germline, CDR1 is SEHNR and CDR2 FQNEAQ (reference sequence). The V end was cut by 5 bases, the J end by 6 bases, with 9 bases between. The CDR3 sequence: CASSAVTDTQYF. The CDR3 DNA sequence: TGTGCCAGCAGCGCGGTGACGGATACGCAGTATTTT.

The gene calls are TRBV7-6 and TRBJ2-1; 10 bases align to TRBD2. The V gene's germline CDR1 is SGHVS and CDR2 FNYEAQ. Trimming removed 6 bases from V and 7 bases from J; junction bases left unmatched: 15. CDR3 length: 17 residues. In nucleotides, the CDR3 is TGTGCCAGCAGTTCTAGCGGGAGAATCCCTTTTTGGAATGAGCAGTTCTTC. Its protein product is CASSSSGRIPFWNEQFF.

The V gene is TRBV5-5, the J gene TRBJ2-1; weak D call: TRBD2 (6 bases). The V gene's germline CDR1 is SGHKS and CDR2 YYEKEE (reference sequence). The V and J ends lost 2 bases and 4 bases respectively, with 16 bases between them. The CDR3 has 16 amino acids. The CDR3 sequence: CASSLGRGLTYNEQFF. The DNA of the CDR3 is TGTGCCAGCAGCTTAGGTCGGGGACTGACGTACAATGAGCAGTTCTTC.

J is TRBJ1-1 and V is TRBV13; D unresolved. CDR1 PRHDT and CDR2 FYEKMQ come from the germline V gene (reference sequence). V was clipped by 6 bases and J by 4 bases, with 15 bases between them. This CDR3 is 14 amino acids long. The CDR3 protein is CASSPGVEATEAFF. Here the CDR3 DNA reads TGTGCCAGCAGTCCTGGGGTAGAGGCCACTGAAGCTTTCTTT.

This chain uses TRBV11-3 with TRBJ1-2, with D perhaps matching TRBD1 (5 bases). Deletions cut 6 bases from V and 4 bases from J, with 12 bases between. The CDR3 is made up of 13 amino acids. Per the germline V gene, CDR1 is SGHNT and CDR2 is YENEEA. CDR3 region: CASSSDSPYGYTF. The CDR3 DNA sequence: TGTGCCAGCAGTTCAGACAGCCCCTATGGCTACACCTTC. The full variable domain, in which reference TRBV11-3 and TRBJ1-2 provide the parts outside the CDR3, is EAGVVQSPRYKIIEKKQPVAFWCNPISGHNTLYWYLQNLGQGPELLIRYENEEAVDDSQLPKDRFSAERLKGVDSTLKIQPAELGDSAVYLCASSSDSPYGYTFGSGTRLTVV.

The V call is TRBV28, the J call TRBJ2-5, with 12 bases identical to TRBD2. CDR1 and CDR2 (germline): MDHEN, SYDVKM. Trimming cost V 2 bases and J 5 bases; bases outside gene matches: 6. This CDR3 spans 16 amino acids. The CDR3 DNA reads as TGTGCCAGCAGTTTACCTAGCGGGAGGGCCGGGGAGACCCAGTACTTC. Its protein product is CASSLPSGRAGETQYF. Full variable domain (rest looked up from reference TRBV28 and TRBJ2-5): DVKVTQSSRYLVKRTGEKVFLECVQDMDHENMFWYRQDPGLGLRLIYFSYDVKMKEKGDIPEGYSVSREKKERFSLILESASTNQTSMYLCASSLPSGRAGETQYFGPGTRLLVL.

The rearrangement links TRBV28 to TRBJ1-6; D may be TRBD1 (5 bases). Trimming shortened V by 2 bases and J by 10 bases, and 12 bases separated the two germline ends. The germline CDR1 and CDR2 sequences are MDHEN and SYDVKM. This CDR3 has 14 residues. CDR3 sequence reads: CASSLGQGGSPLHF. The CDR3 DNA is TGTGCCAGCAGTTTAGGGCAGGGTGGATCACCCCTCCACTTT.

The CDR3 region is CASHHVTGEGNQPQHF. In DNA form, the CDR3 reads TGTGCCAGCCACCATGTTACAGGGGAGGGCAATCAGCCCCAGCATTTT. V usage is TRBV28 and J usage is TRBJ1-5; 7 bases are a match to TRBD1. V lost 8 bases, J lost 2 bases, and 12 bases stayed unmatched. Germline V CDR1 and CDR2: MDHEN, SYDVKM. CDR3 length: 16 residues.

This chain uses TRBV28 with TRBJ2-1; TRBD2 agrees at 8 bases. Trimming at V came to 6 bases and at J to 4 bases, leaving 8 bases not matched to a gene. The germline CDR1 and CDR2 sequences are MDHEN and SYDVKM. The CDR3 runs 15 residues. CDR3 loop: CASRGTSMFYNEQFF. In DNA form, the CDR3 reads TGTGCCAGCAGGGGGACTAGTATGTTTTACAATGAGCAGTTCTTC.

The rearrangement uses TRBV6-5 and TRBJ2-3, with 7 nucleotides matching TRBD1. The CDR3 is 16 amino acids. The V segment lost 0 bases and the J segment 3 bases; nucleotides outside the gene matches: 6. Germline-derived CDR1 and CDR2 are MNHEY and SVGAGI. The CDR3 here is CASSYSGQYPTDTQYF. CDR3 DNA sequence: TGTGCCAGCAGTTACTCGGGACAGTACCCTACAGATACGCAGTATTTT.

The rearrangement links TRBV15 to TRBJ1-2, with a tentative D call TRBD1 (5 bases). Deletions cut 3 bases from V and 0 bases from J, with 11 bases between. CDR3 size: 15 residues. CDR1 is LNHNV, CDR2 YYDKDF, per germline (reference sequence). CDR3 DNA sequence: TGTGCCACCAGCAGCGGGGGGACCACTAACTATGGCTACACCTTC. Encoded protein: CATSSGGTTNYGYTF.

CDR3 in amino acids: CASSLGAEAFF. The CDR3 coding sequence is TGTGCCAGCAGCTTGGGTGCTGAAGCTTTCTTT. The chain couples TRBV5-5 to TRBJ1-1; no definite D call. This CDR3 contains 11 residues. Between the trimmed V and J ends, which lost 0 bases and 6 bases, there was a span of 3 bases. The germline gives CDR1 SGHKS, CDR2 YYEKEE (reference sequence).

The V gene is TRBV4-1, the J gene TRBJ2-7; D ambiguous. CDR1 is MGHRA, CDR2 YSYEKL, per germline. This CDR3 has 15 residues. V lost 4 bases to trimming and J lost 0 bases, with 13 bases between them. Here the CDR3 DNA reads TGCGCCAGCAGCCTCCTGGGCCAGAGCTCCTACGAGCAGTACTTC. Amino acids: CASSLLGQSSYEQYF.

The V call is TRBV19, the J call TRBJ2-7, with D tentatively TRBD2 (5 bases). The CDR3 totals 15 residues. V was shortened by 2 bases and J by 5 bases, with 16 bases between the two germline ends. Per germline, CDR1 LNHDA and CDR2 SQIVND (reference sequence). CDR3 loop: CASSISGGEPHEQYF. The CDR3 DNA is TGTGCCAGTAGTATAAGCGGCGGCGAACCTCACGAGCAGTACTTC.

Details on this clone: This sample includes further DNA sequences coding for the same CDR3. The chain joins TRBV9 to TRBJ2-1; 7 bases match TRBD2. CDR3 length: 14 amino acids. Germline CDR1 SGDLS, CDR2 YYNGEE. The junction had 3 bases not matched to a gene; V was cut back by 0 bases and J by 6 bases. The CDR3 DNA is TGTGCCAGCAGCGTAGGGGCTAGCGGCAATGAGCAGTTCTTC. Translating gives CASSVGASGNEQFF.

The genes are TRBV15 and TRBJ2-1; 8 bases agree with TRBD2. CDR1 and CDR2 from the germline V gene are LNHNV and YYDKDF (reference sequence). V lost 5 bases to trimming and J lost 6 bases; unmatched junction nucleotides: 6. The CDR3 loop spans 14 amino acids. The CDR3 bases are TGTGCCACCAGCGGTACTAGCGGTGGCAATGAGCAGTTCTTC. Translation: CATSGTSGGNEQFF. The full variable domain, completed using reference TRBV15 and TRBJ2-1, is DAMVIQNPRYQVTQFGKPVTLSCSQTLNHNVMYWYQQKSSQAPKLLFHYYDKDFNNEADTPDNFQSRRPNTSFCFLDIRSPGLGDTAMYLCATSGTSGGNEQFFGPGTRLTVL.

The chain employs TRBV4-1 and TRBJ2-7; D perhaps matches TRBD2 (7 bases). V lost 0 bases and J lost 7, with 19 bases in between. Germline CDR1 reads MGHRA; CDR2 reads YSYEKL. The CDR3 sequence is 16 residues long. CDR3 in DNA: TGCGCCAGCAGCCAAGATAGGTGGGAAGGGGGGGAAGAGCAGTACTTC. This encodes CASSQDRWEGGEEQYF.

The chain recombines TRBV19 with TRBJ1-5; D is possibly TRBD1 (6 bases). CDR1 and CDR2 from the germline V gene are LNHDA and SQIVND (reference sequence). Trimming took off 6 bases at V and 5 bases at J, with 11 bases between the two ends. The CDR3 extends over 13 amino acids. This CDR3 reads CASSLGAYQPQHF. The CDR3 nucleotides are TGTGCCAGTAGCCTGGGGGCCTATCAGCCCCAGCATTTT.

The CDR3 here is CASSSTWGRFEAFF. For the CDR3, the DNA is TGTGCCAGCAGCTCAACTTGGGGACGGTTTGAAGCTTTCTTT. The chain recombines TRBV5-4 with TRBJ1-1; D perhaps matches TRBD1 (5 bases). V was pared by 3 bases and J by 7 bases, with 16 bases between. Germline V gene data show CDR1 as SGHNT and CDR2 as YYREEE (reference sequence). This CDR3 region has 14 residues.

V gene TRBV18 combines with J gene TRBJ2-5; the D gene is possibly TRBD2 (5 bases). This CDR3 has 12 amino acids. The germline V gene has CDR1 KGHSH and CDR2 LQKENI. Deletions cut 3 bases from V and 5 bases from J, with 7 bases between. The chain's CDR3 is CASSPPGETQYF. The CDR3 coding sequence is TGTGCCAGCTCACCCCCGGGGGAGACCCAGTACTTC.

The chain recombines TRBV28 with TRBJ1-5; D is possibly TRBD1 (5 bases). Germline lookup yields CDR1 MDHEN and CDR2 SYDVKM. This CDR3 is built from 17 residues. Trimming cost V 1 base and J 0 bases, with 13 bases left between them. CDR3 residues: CASSLYQGSISNQPQHF. In nucleotides, the CDR3 is TGTGCCAGCAGTTTATACCAGGGAAGCATTAGCAATCAGCCCCAGCATTTT.

The chain combines TRBV7-6 with TRBJ2-7; D gene ambiguous. The CDR3 is made up of 13 amino acids. The V end was cut by 0 bases, the J end by 3 bases, with 6 bases between. The V gene's germline CDR1 is SGHVS and CDR2 FNYEAQ. The CDR3 protein is CASSLAPYYEQYF. The CDR3 DNA reads as TGTGCCAGCAGCTTAGCGCCCTACTACGAGCAGTACTTC.

The chain carries TRBV11-3 and TRBJ2-1; a possible D gene is TRBD1 (5 bases). The V gene's germline CDR1 is SGHNT and CDR2 YENEEA. Trimming cost V 2 bases and J 6 bases, with 11 bases left between them. The CDR3 runs 14 residues. CDR3 residues: CASSLRGSSNEQFF. The CDR3 DNA reads TGTGCCAGCAGCTTAAGGGGCTCTTCCAATGAGCAGTTCTTC.

This chain uses TRBV7-3 with TRBJ2-2; no firm D call. The V end lost 1 base, the J end lost 4 bases, and 1 base lay between the germline ends. The CDR3 totals 12 residues. Germline lookup yields CDR1 SGHTA and CDR2 FQGTGA. This CDR3 reads CASSLITGELFF. Written as DNA, the CDR3 is TGTGCCAGCAGCTTAATCACCGGGGAGCTGTTTTTT.

V gene TRBV27 combines with J gene TRBJ1-1; 10 bases map to TRBD1. This CDR3 spans 13 amino acids. CDR1 is MNHEY and CDR2 is SMNVEV in the germline V gene (reference sequence). V shed 9 bases, J shed 6 bases, and the junction held 7 bases outside the gene matches. This CDR3 is CASRTGGRSEAFF. The CDR3 DNA is TGTGCCAGTCGGACAGGGGGAAGGTCTGAAGCTTTCTTT.

The rearrangement joins TRBV19 to TRBJ2-7; 9 bases match TRBD1. Germline V CDR1 and CDR2: LNHDA, SQIVND (reference sequence). With 7 bases clipped from V and 3 bases from J, the junction kept 10 bases outside the gene matches. The CDR3 is 15 residues long. DNA of the CDR3: TGTGCCAGTACCGCCGGGACAGGGCCTTACTACGAGCAGTACTTC. The encoded protein is CASTAGTGPYYEQYF.